Below, 3 T cell receptor beta chains from the same sample are listed, as sequenced in a study of blood T cells in healthy people across ages. For the second PCR, which ran for about 7 to 12 cycles, a sample-barcoded 5' primer and a J-beta primer mix were used. TCRdb processed the 5' RACE reads anew with MiXCR; each CDR3 protein has one entry. Of 550,000 to 650,000 distinct CDR3 sequences listed, roughly a quarter are singletons. These records were also assigned to another study, of T cells of mothers and their children.

The sequencing input was blood. The receptor source for this set is a boy between 2 and 10 years old in good health.

The CDR3, as DNA: TGTGCCAGCAGTCTAGGGACCGGAACTAATGAAAAACTGTTTTTT. Protein sequence: CASSLGTGTNEKLFF. V usage is TRBV12-3 or TRBV12-4 and J usage is TRBJ1-4; D is perhaps TRBD1 (5 bases). V lost 5 bases and J 1 base, leaving 11 bases between the germline ends. CDR3 length: 15 residues.

The sample holds many counts of this clonotype. The rearrangement links TRBV7-2 to TRBJ1-2; possibly TRBD1 for D (5 bases). Germline V lookup: CDR1 SGHTA, CDR2 FQGNSA. Trimming shortened V by 5 bases and J by 8 bases, and 21 bases separated the two germline ends. The CDR3 sequence is 15 residues long. As DNA, the CDR3 is TGTGCCAGCAGCCCAAATCCAGGGAGGGACGTAGGCTACACCTTC. Protein sequence: CASSPNPGRDVGYTF.

This clonotype was seen only a few times. This rearrangement joins TRBV30 to TRBJ1-5, with D unresolved. This CDR3 comprises 13 residues. V was shortened by 1 base and J by 4 bases, with 8 bases between the two germline ends. CDR1 and CDR2 (germline): GTSNPN, SVGIG (reference sequence). The CDR3 loop reads CAWSGGGNQPQHF. CDR3 DNA sequence: TGTGCCTGGAGTGGTGGAGGAAATCAGCCCCAGCATTTT.